The 27 T cell receptor beta chains presented below share a single source sample, sequenced in a study of post-analysis software for immune sequencing data. Unique molecular identifiers tagged the TCR beta cDNA libraries. Each CDR3 protein is one row after TCRdb ran MiXCR on the PCR reads. The sample lists 750,000 to 950,000 distinct CDR3 sequences, about 43% occurring once. These TCRs' antigens remain unknown. Study-level results: Patients showed TRBV5-6, TRBV5-1 and TRBV20-1 among 4 or 5 TRBV segments more frequent than in controls.

Source material: blood. All receptors derive from a girl aged 5 to 17 with multiple sclerosis.

The rearrangement joins TRBV25-1 to TRBJ2-6; 9 nucleotides agree with TRBD1. The CDR3 covers 15 residues. Germline V gives CDR1 MGHDK, CDR2 SYGVNS. The V and J ends lost 10 bases and 4 bases, in that order; junction bases with no gene match: 8. CDR3 amino acids: CANSWTGAGANVLTF. In DNA form, the CDR3 reads TGTGCCAACAGCTGGACAGGGGCCGGGGCCAACGTCCTGACTTTC.

This clonotype was found a few times. The DNA of the CDR3 is TGTGCCAGCAGTGACAGAGCCCACACTGAAGCTTTCTTT. As protein: CASSDRAHTEAFF. The chain is built from TRBV12-3 or TRBV12-4 and TRBJ1-1, with D tentatively TRBD1 (5 bases). V gave up 5 bases and J gave up 3 bases, with 10 bases separating them. The CDR3 sequence is 13 residues long.

The rearrangement links TRBV28 to TRBJ1-1; D remains unclear. V was clipped by 6 bases and J by 1 base, with 12 bases between them. Per germline, CDR1 MDHEN and CDR2 SYDVKM. The CDR3 loop spans 14 amino acids. The CDR3 DNA reads TGTGCCAGCAGACTCCCCCAGCCGAACACTGAAGCTTTCTTT. It is translated as CASRLPQPNTEAFF.

The rearrangement links TRBV6-5 to TRBJ1-2, with TRBD1 matching over 8 bases. This CDR3 is built from 16 residues. The germline CDR1 and CDR2 sequences are MNHEY and SVGAGI. V lost 7 bases, J lost 4 bases, and 14 bases stayed unmatched. The CDR3 here is CASKILPGQDPYGYTF. The CDR3 DNA reads as TGTGCCAGCAAGATTCTCCCGGGACAGGACCCCTATGGCTACACCTTC.

This clonotype was seen a few times. This sequence joins TRBV20-1 and TRBJ1-2; tentatively, D is TRBD1 (5 bases). The V and J ends lost 3 bases and 4 bases respectively, with 18 bases between them. Per the germline V gene, CDR1 is DFQATT and CDR2 is SNEGSKA (reference sequence). The CDR3 covers 15 residues. CDR3 region: CSARVNVDSLYGYTF. DNA of the CDR3: TGCAGTGCTAGGGTTAACGTTGACAGCCTCTATGGCTACACCTTC.

The chain employs TRBV18 and TRBJ1-1; D uncertain. V lost 3 bases, J lost 0 bases, and 23 bases lay in between. The CDR3 totals 19 residues. Germline CDR1 reads KGHSH; CDR2 reads LQKENI. The CDR3 here is CASSPIPHTATTMNTEAFF. The CDR3 DNA follows: TGTGCCAGCTCACCCATTCCCCACACAGCTACAACTATGAACACTGAAGCTTTCTTT.

V and J are TRBV3-1 and TRBJ2-5, with a possible D match to TRBD1 (6 bases). Trimming shortened V by 3 bases and J by 5 bases, and 16 bases separated the two germline ends. Germline V CDR1 and CDR2: LGHDT, YNNKEL (reference sequence). The CDR3 runs to 15 residues. CDR3 protein: CASSQWGLAAETQYF. The CDR3 nucleotides are TGTGCCAGCAGCCAGTGGGGGCTAGCTGCGGAGACCCAGTACTTC.

The V and J genes are TRBV7-2 and TRBJ1-4; 7 bases line up with TRBD1. Germline CDR1 is SGHTA and CDR2 is FQGNSA. The CDR3 is made up of 15 amino acids. The J segment lost 4 bases and the V segment lost 5 bases, leaving 7 bases of the junction unmatched. The CDR3 is CASSLSQGINEKLFF. The CDR3 DNA follows: TGTGCCAGCAGCCTGTCACAGGGGATTAATGAAAAACTGTTTTTT.

V gene TRBV7-9 combines with J gene TRBJ2-3; 7 bases map to TRBD1. V was clipped by 2 bases and J by 6 bases; unmatched bases: 5. Germline CDR1 is SEHNR and CDR2 is FQNEAQ (reference sequence). The CDR3 has 14 amino acids. CDR3 sequence reads: CASSLSRGQDTQYF. The DNA for the CDR3 is TGTGCCAGCAGCTTATCCAGGGGACAGGATACGCAGTATTTT. The full variable domain, rest sourced from reference TRBV7-9 and TRBJ2-3, is DTGVSQNPRHKITKRGQNVTFRCDPISEHNRLYWYRQTLGQGPEFLTYFQNEAQLEKSRLLSDRFSAERPKGSFSTLEIQRTEQGDSAMYLCASSLSRGQDTQYFGPGTRLTVL.

The V call is TRBV7-2, the J call TRBJ2-7; 8 bases line up with TRBD2. Per the germline V gene, CDR1 is SGHTA and CDR2 is FQGNSA. J gave up 1 base and V 2 bases, and 7 bases lay outside the gene matches. The CDR3 runs 16 residues. For the CDR3, the DNA is TGTGCCAGCAGCTTAAAATCCAGCGGGGGTTCCTACGAGCAGTACTTC. Translation: CASSLKSSGGSYEQYF.

A word on this clonotype: Germline is not matched at one junction end, which may reflect a read error. The chain links TRBV10-3 to TRBJ1-6; tentative D call: TRBD1 (6 bases). Germline loops: CDR1 ENHRY, CDR2 SYGVKD. This CDR3 is 16 amino acids long. CDR3 protein: CAISPSIRGEGSPPHF. In DNA form, the CDR3 reads TGTGCCATCAGTCCGTCGATCAGGGGCGAAGGTTCACCCCCCCACTTT.

The chain employs TRBV4-3 and TRBJ1-1; D is possibly TRBD1 (5 bases). V was clipped by 1 base and J by 5 bases, with 11 bases between them. This CDR3 is 14 amino acids long. CDR1 is LGHNA, CDR2 YSLEER, per germline. The CDR3 DNA reads as TGCGCCAGCAGCCAAGTGCGGGGGAGGACTGAAGCTTTCTTT. This encodes CASSQVRGRTEAFF.

This clonotype appeared once. Its ends do not fully match the called genes, so a read error is possible. The rearrangement joins TRBV6-5 to TRBJ1-2; weak D call: TRBD1 (5 bases). Germline V CDR1 and CDR2: MNHEY, SVGAGI. The CDR3 extends over 13 amino acids. The CDR3 spells CANSQGLNYGYTF. CDR3 bases: TGTGCCAACAGTCAGGGATTAAACTATGGCTACACCTTC.

V gene TRBV20-1 combines with J gene TRBJ2-1; TRBD2 matches at 8 bases. This CDR3 has 15 amino acids. The germline V gene has CDR1 DFQATT and CDR2 SNEGSKA (reference sequence). J lost 6 bases, V lost 1 base, and 8 bases had no gene match. The CDR3 sequence is CSARAWIAGSNEQFF. The CDR3 DNA sequence: TGCAGTGCTAGAGCTTGGATAGCGGGATCCAATGAGCAGTTCTTC.

The CDR3: CASGSTSGSSYEQYF. CDR3 sequence (DNA): TGTGCCAGCGGCTCCACTAGCGGGAGTTCCTACGAGCAGTACTTC. The chain links TRBV7-9 to TRBJ2-7; 11 bases fit TRBD2. The CDR3 is 15 amino acids. V dropped 8 bases and J dropped 1; count of bases not matched to a gene: 7. Germline CDR1 reads SEHNR; CDR2 reads FQNEAQ (reference sequence).

This chain joins TRBV28 and TRBJ2-3, with D perhaps given as TRBD1 or TRBD2 (5 bases each). In germline, CDR1 is MDHEN, CDR2 SYDVKM. V dropped 5 bases and J dropped 4 bases, with 19 bases sitting between them. The CDR3 is 16 residues long. The CDR3 nucleotides are TGTGCCAGCAGTAACATAGGGGAGAGTTTGGCAGATACGCAGTATTTT. Translation gives CASSNIGESLADTQYF.

The chain recombines TRBV29-1 with TRBJ1-2; TRBD1 aligns across 9 bases. The CDR3 has 15 amino acids. The germline CDR1 and CDR2 sequences are SQVTM and ANQGSEA. Unmatched junction bases numbered 10, after V lost 0 bases and J lost 8 bases. The CDR3 nucleotides read TGCAGCGTTGAAGAGGGGCCGACAGGGGGGTTCGGCTACACCTTC. Protein: CSVEEGPTGGFGYTF.

This clonotype was recorded once. One end of the junction fails to match germline, which may point to a read error. V is TRBV5-6 and J is TRBJ2-5; TRBD2 matches 10 bases. Per the germline V gene, CDR1 is SGHDT and CDR2 is YYEEEE. The CDR3 sequence is 17 residues long. The CDR3 coding sequence is TGTGCCGGCAGCTCACCCCCTAGCGGGAGCATGGGAGAGACCCAGTACTTC. Protein sequence: CAGSSPPSGSMGETQYF. The whole variable domain, remainder taken from reference TRBV5-6 and TRBJ2-5, is DAGVTQSPTHLIKTRGQQVTLRCSPKSGHDTVSWYQQALGQGPQFIFQYYEEEERQRGNFPDRFSGHQFPNYSSELNVNALLLGDSALYLCAGSSPPSGSMGETQYFGPGTRLLVL.

The chain is built from TRBV4-3 and TRBJ2-1; D uncertain. Germline lookup yields CDR1 LGHNA and CDR2 YSLEER. The CDR3 is made up of 14 amino acids. V was clipped by 0 bases and J by 7 bases, with 10 bases between them. CDR3 residues: CASSQEVGWNEQFF. The CDR3 DNA is TGCGCCAGCAGCCAAGAGGTGGGTTGGAATGAGCAGTTCTTC.

The chain joins TRBV3-1 to TRBJ2-5; D ambiguous. This CDR3 spans 15 amino acids. Per the germline V gene, CDR1 is LGHDT and CDR2 is YNNKEL (reference sequence). V gave up 3 bases and J gave up 0 bases, with 11 bases separating them. The CDR3: CASSHGAAYQETQYF. CDR3 bases: TGTGCCAGCAGCCACGGAGCAGCCTACCAAGAGACCCAGTACTTC.

This clonotype was counted once. The chain carries TRBV21-1 and TRBJ1-5; the listed D gene, TRBD1, was not tested against the DNA. TRBV21-1 is a pseudogene segment. The CDR3 length is 16 residues. CDR3 sequence reads: CASSKPTGVSNQPQHF. In nucleotides, the CDR3 is TGTGCCAGCAGCAAGCCGACAGGGGTAAGCAATCAGCCCCAGCATTTT.

With regard to this clonotype: A much larger clone sits a single nucleotide away, making a read error possible. The chain uses TRBV15 and TRBJ2-5, with no clear D. The CDR3 sequence is 12 residues long. The germline V gene encodes CDR1 LNHNV and CDR2 YYDKDF (reference sequence). The CDR3 coding sequence is TGTGCCGCCAGCTCTATGGAAGAGACCCAGTACTTC. Protein: CAASSMEETQYF.

The chain has TRBV6-5 and TRBJ2-1; D is unresolved. V was pared by 2 bases and J by 3 bases, with 14 bases between. The CDR3 sequence is 16 residues long. The V gene's germline CDR1 is MNHEY and CDR2 SVGAGI. In DNA form, the CDR3 reads TGTGCCAGCAGTTACGGTGGCCCTTGGGGCTACAATGAGCAGTTCTTC. This gives the protein CASSYGGPWGYNEQFF.

The chain carries TRBV5-1 and TRBJ2-5; D ambiguous. Germline V CDR1 and CDR2: SGHRS, YFSETQ. This CDR3 has 12 amino acids. Trimming shortened V by 1 base and J by 4 bases, and 5 bases separated the two germline ends. CDR3 region: CASSLYLETQYF. As DNA, the CDR3 is TGCGCCAGCAGCTTGTATTTAGAGACCCAGTACTTC.

The gene calls are TRBV28 and TRBJ1-5, with D maybe TRBD1 (5 bases). The ends were cut back, 6 bases at V and 1 base at J, with 13 bases in the middle. Per germline, CDR1 MDHEN and CDR2 SYDVKM. This CDR3 comprises 15 residues. CDR3 amino acids: CASRSPRGSNQPQHF. CDR3 coding DNA: TGTGCCAGCAGGTCCCCTAGGGGAAGCAATCAGCCCCAGCATTTT.

The chain employs TRBV28 and TRBJ1-2; 7 bases fit TRBD1. Germline CDR1 MDHEN, CDR2 SYDVKM. V trimming: 6 bases; J trimming: 8 bases; junction bases outside the gene matches: 12. The CDR3 has 14 amino acids. In DNA form, the CDR3 reads TGTGCCAGCAGGCACTTCGGGGACAGAAGCGGCTACACCTTC. This codes for CASRHFGDRSGYTF.

The gene calls are TRBV24-1 and TRBJ2-5, with 7 bases that match TRBD2. This CDR3 region has 16 residues. The V and J ends lost 1 base and 4 bases, in that order; junction bases with no gene match: 8. Germline V gene data show CDR1 as KGHDR and CDR2 as SFDVKD. The chain's CDR3 is CATSDLRGVAPETQYF. CDR3 coding DNA: TGTGCCACCAGTGATTTACGGGGGGTTGCGCCAGAGACCCAGTACTTC.